This T cell receptor (beta chain) was sequenced during a study of molecular identifiers for immune sequencing clone quantification. Study observations and caveats: Clone sizes could be underestimated for highly expanded clones when identical TCR molecules share a barcode.

TCRdb reanalysed the PCR reads using MiXCR and keeps one entry per CDR3 protein. The table includes about 640,000 distinct CDR3 sequences, just under 20% detected once. With respect to this clonotype: Its antigen is undetermined. Germline is not matched at one junction end, which may reflect a read error.

Sorting captured naive CD8 T cells as CD8+CD4-CCR7+CD45RA+. The CDR3 has 14 residues. The V gene's germline CDR1 is MNHEY and CDR2 SMNVEV (reference sequence). Specimen: naive CD8+ T cells from blood, with Jurkat cell RNA spiked in. Sample subset: FACS-sorted CD8+CD4-CCR7+CD45RA+ naive T cells. The chain links TRBV27 to TRBJ2-1; 9 bases agree with TRBD1. This clonotype originated in a human donor in good health. Some libraries in this study had Jurkat cell RNA spiked in. CDR3: CASSLTGGWDEQSF. CDR3 sequence (DNA): TGTGCCAGCAGTCTAACAGGGGGCTGGGATGAGCAGTCCTTC.